The T cell receptor beta chain under discussion was sequenced for a study of blood T cell repertoires in COVID-19. V lost 6 bases, J lost 10 bases, and 7 bases stayed unmatched. CDR3 size: 11 residues. Germline lookup yields CDR1 DFQATT and CDR2 SNEGSKA (reference sequence). TCRdb's copy holds only in-frame clones and misses some; the assay was immunoSEQ multiplex PCR. The sample carries 250,000 to 300,000 clones, 70% to 90% recorded once. This TCR was recovered from a woman aged 70-85 years with acute or convalescent COVID-19. V usage is TRBV20-1 and J usage is TRBJ1-1, with TRBD1 matching over 8 bases. What was sequenced was peripheral blood. The CDR3 protein is CSASTGAGAFF. The CDR3 DNA is TGCAGTGCGTCGACAGGGGCTGGAGCTTTCTTT.